The 15 T cell receptor beta chains reported below all come from one sample, sequenced in a study of shared clonotypes between healthy human individuals. Terminally differentiated effector memory CD45RA+ cells were excluded by CCR7 positive selection of CD45RO-negative cells. Generated by immunoSEQ multiplex PCR, the TCRdb table keeps only in-frame clones and is missing some. The data contain approximately 2,200,000 clones, more than 85% of them singletons. The sequenced sample was naive CD8+ T cells from PBMCs. The receptors shown here come from a man between 18 and 35 years old in good health. Some clones in this sample may be carry-over from other donors' samples.

The V and J genes are TRBV9 and TRBJ2-7, with 10 bases matching TRBD1. There are 14 residues in the CDR3. V gave up 4 bases and J gave up 3 bases; unmatched junction bases: 4. In germline, CDR1 is SGDLS, CDR2 YYNGEE. Here the CDR3 reads CASSFGTGDYEQYF. The CDR3 DNA follows: TGTGCCAGCAGCTTCGGGACAGGGGACTACGAGCAGTACTTC.

The chain is built from TRBV11-2 and TRBJ2-1, with TRBD2 matching 9 bases. Germline trimming cut 2 bases from V and 3 bases from J; bases unmatched to any gene: 5. The germline CDR1 and CDR2 sequences are SGHAT and FQNNGV. The CDR3 runs 16 residues. The CDR3 loop is CASSLRREGVYNEQFF. The CDR3 nucleotides read TGTGCCAGCAGCTTACGGCGGGAGGGCGTCTACAATGAGCAGTTCTTC.

This rearrangement joins TRBV4-2 to TRBJ2-7, with D hard to call. Germline V gene data show CDR1 as LGHNA and CDR2 as YNFKEQ. The V end lost 4 bases, the J end lost 3 bases, and 16 bases lay between the germline ends. This CDR3 is 15 amino acids long. The CDR3 is CASSPSPTPYYEQYF. The CDR3 DNA reads TGTGCCAGCAGCCCCTCCCCGACTCCTTACTACGAGCAGTACTTC.

The V call is TRBV29-1, the J call TRBJ2-4, with 7 bases that match TRBD1. The V gene's germline CDR1 is SQVTM and CDR2 ANQGSEA. This CDR3 contains 11 residues. V dropped 1 base and J dropped 16; count of bases not matched to a gene: 7. For the CDR3, the DNA is TGCAGCGTTGAAGGCCCAACAGGGGAATACTTC. It encodes CSVEGPTGEYF. Drawing the rest from reference TRBV29-1 and TRBJ2-4, the complete variable domain is SAVISQKPSRDICQRGTSLTIQCQVDSQVTMMFWYRQQPGQSLTLIATANQGSEATYESGFVIDKFPISRPNLTFSTLTVSNMSPEDSSIYLCSVEGPTGEYFGAGTRLSVL.

The rearrangement uses TRBV2 and TRBJ2-1; D may be TRBD2 (7 bases). CDR1 is SNHLY, CDR2 FYNNEI, per germline. This CDR3 has 20 residues. V was trimmed by 8 bases and J by 0 bases, leaving 29 bases between them. The CDR3 loop reads CASGYISGGQSGSSYNEQFF. The DNA of the CDR3 is TGTGCCAGCGGTTATATTTCGGGGGGCCAATCTGGGAGCTCCTACAATGAGCAGTTCTTC.

The genes are TRBV4-1 and TRBJ1-3; 11 bases are shared with TRBD1. From germline, CDR1 is MGHRA and CDR2 YSYEKL. V shed 5 bases, J shed 5 bases, and the junction held 5 bases outside the gene matches. This CDR3 has 15 amino acids. The CDR3 bases are TGCGCCAGCAGCGGGACAGGGGGATCGAGAAACACCATATATTTT. This translates into CASSGTGGSRNTIYF.

The chain employs TRBV19 and TRBJ2-1, with D possibly being TRBD2 (6 bases). Per the germline V gene, CDR1 is LNHDA and CDR2 is SQIVND (reference sequence). CDR3 length: 16 residues. The V gene lost 5 bases and the J gene lost 6 bases, with 20 bases spanning the gap. The CDR3: CASSWFSGSLGNEQFF. In DNA form, the CDR3 reads TGTGCCAGTAGTTGGTTTAGCGGTTCCTTGGGCAATGAGCAGTTCTTC. Full variable domain (remainder filled in from reference TRBV19 and TRBJ2-1): DGGITQSPKYLFRKEGQNVTLSCEQNLNHDAMYWYRQDPGQGLRLIYYSQIVNDFQKGDIAEGYSVSREKKESFPLTVTSAQKNPTAFYLCASSWFSGSLGNEQFFGPGTRLTVL.

The genes are TRBV4-2 and TRBJ1-4; no definite D call. V shed 1 base and J shed 7 bases, with 10 bases lying between them. This CDR3 has 14 residues. Germline CDR1 reads LGHNA; CDR2 reads YNFKEQ. This chain's CDR3 is CASSQVSRGEKLFF. The CDR3 DNA reads as TGTGCCAGCAGCCAAGTGTCGCGAGGTGAAAAACTGTTTTTT.

V and J are TRBV19 and TRBJ2-5; 8 bases fit TRBD1. From germline, CDR1 is LNHDA and CDR2 SQIVND (reference sequence). J gave up 4 bases and V 5 bases, and 12 bases lay outside the gene matches. CDR3 size: 16 residues. The CDR3 reads CASSPRTGWALETQYF. CDR3 DNA: TGTGCCAGTAGTCCGAGGACAGGGTGGGCTTTAGAGACCCAGTACTTC.

The rearrangement joins TRBV5-6 to TRBJ2-1, with 7 positions matching TRBD2. V was clipped by 0 bases and J by 8 bases; unmatched bases: 14. CDR1 is SGHDT, CDR2 YYEEEE, per germline. The CDR3 has 17 amino acids. The CDR3 sequence is CASSLAVGGSWWDEQFF. The CDR3 bases are TGTGCCAGCAGCTTGGCCGTCGGCGGGAGTTGGTGGGATGAGCAGTTCTTC.

The chain is built from TRBV7-9 and TRBJ2-1; 7 bases agree with TRBD2. From germline, CDR1 is SEHNR and CDR2 FQNEAQ (reference sequence). CDR3 length equals 15 residues. With V trimmed by 6 bases and J by 5 bases, 10 bases remained unmatched. CDR3 in amino acids: CASRPPASGDNEQFF. The CDR3 DNA reads as TGTGCCAGCAGACCGCCCGCTAGCGGAGACAATGAGCAGTTCTTC.

This chain uses TRBV13 with TRBJ1-2; D is unclear. CDR3 length equals 16 residues. With 8 bases removed from V and 3 bases from J, the gap between germline ends came to 22 bases. Germline CDR1 reads PRHDT; CDR2 reads FYEKMQ (reference sequence). CDR3 loop: CASFRGAEGLHYGYTF. The CDR3 DNA reads as TGTGCCAGCTTTCGGGGAGCAGAAGGTTTGCACTATGGCTACACCTTC.

The V call is TRBV27, the J call TRBJ2-6, with D possibly TRBD1 on 5 matching bases. Trimming cost V 3 bases and J 0 bases, with 12 bases left between them. The CDR3 is 17 residues long. The germline V gene encodes CDR1 MNHEY and CDR2 SMNVEV (reference sequence). The CDR3 region has the DNA TGTGCCAGCAGTTTCCAGGGCCCCTCCTCTGGGGCCAACGTCCTGACTTTC. It codes for CASSFQGPSSGANVLTF.

The chain joins TRBV28 to TRBJ2-7; 7 bases are a match to TRBD2. The V gene end was trimmed by 1 base and the J gene end by 0 bases; junction bases not matched to a gene: 9. The length of the CDR3 is 17 residues. Germline V CDR1 and CDR2: MDHEN, SYDVKM. This chain's CDR3 is CASSLSVAGSFSYEQYF. In DNA, the CDR3 is TGTGCCAGCAGTTTATCGGTAGCGGGCTCTTTCTCCTACGAGCAGTACTTC.

The chain is built from TRBV5-6 and TRBJ2-2; D perhaps matches TRBD2 (6 bases). Germline V CDR1 and CDR2: SGHDT, YYEEEE. V was shortened by 3 bases and J by 5 bases, with 11 bases between the two germline ends. The CDR3 totals 14 residues. The CDR3 is CASSYGTPTGELFF. CDR3 sequence (DNA): TGTGCCAGCAGCTACGGGACTCCAACCGGGGAGCTGTTTTTT. The whole variable domain, filled in from reference TRBV5-6 and TRBJ2-2, reads DAGVTQSPTHLIKTRGQQVTLRCSPKSGHDTVSWYQQALGQGPQFIFQYYEEEERQRGNFPDRFSGHQFPNYSSELNVNALLLGDSALYLCASSYGTPTGELFFGEGSRLTVL.